This is a list of T cell receptor beta chains from one sample in a study of Graves' ophthalmopathy and Graves' hyperthyroidism. MiXCR was run by TCRdb on the multiplex PCR reads, yielding one entry per CDR3 protein. The data show about 40,000 distinct CDR3 sequences, approximately 52% seen once. Sequencing was performed on peripheral blood. The receptors stem from an adult man with Graves' ophthalmopathy. CDR3s include the opening cysteine and the closing phenylalanine or tryptophan. The D gene is left open where the match is weak. A clone size is listed for some rows: how often the clone was seen (once, few, many), or a class if it is expanded.

d_call	v_call	j_call	clone_size	cdr3_aa	cdr3_nt
NA	TRBV5-1	TRBJ2-7	NA	CDSSFYICSAGGQGDYEQYF	NA
NA	TRBV7-7	TRBJ2-1	medium-sized	CASSRGLYNEQFF	TGTGCTAGCAGCCGCGGGTTGTACAATGAGCAGTTCTTC
NA	TRBV9	TRBJ1-1	many	CASSGGGRTEAFF	TGTGCCAGCAGCGGGGGAGGTCGGACTGAAGCTTTCTTT
TRBD1	TRBV11-2	TRBJ1-3	NA	CASSSWTGTSGNTIYF	TGTGCCAGCAGCTCTTGGACAGGAACCTCTGGAAACACCATATATTTT
TRBD1	TRBV7-4	TRBJ2-4	NA	CASSSQRLGQGRIQYF	TGTGCCAGCAGCTCCCAAAGACTGGGACAGGGGAGGATTCAGTACTTC
NA	TRBV19	TRBJ2-7	many	CASSIAGPTYEQYF	TGTGCCAGTAGTATTGCGGGGCCGACCTACGAGCAGTACTTC
NA	TRBV7-9	TRBJ2-3	NA	CASSLASGPGPSTDTQYF	TGTGCCAGCAGCTTAGCAAGCGGGCCGGGACCTAGCACAGATACGCAGTATTTT
TRBD2	TRBV6-4	TRBJ2-3	few	CASSDTSGGDTQYF	TGTGCCAGCAGTGACACTAGCGGGGGAGATACGCAGTATTTT
NA	TRBV20-1	TRBJ2-3	NA	CSARNAGIKDTQYF	TGCAGTGCTAGGAATGCGGGAATAAAAGATACGCAGTATTTT
NA	TRBV19	TRBJ1-5	NA	CASSPRDGRNQPQHF	TGTGCCAGTAGTCCCAGGGACGGTCGCAATCAGCCCCAGCATTTT
NA	TRBV19	TRBJ1-2	many	CASSIFDSTDGYTF	TGTGCCAGTAGTATATTCGACAGTACCGATGGCTACACCTTC
NA	TRBV29-1	TRBJ2-7	NA	CSVEGQGPYEQYF	TGCAGCGTTGAGGGGCAGGGCCCCTACGAGCAGTACTTC
NA	TRBV6-5	TRBJ1-1	many	CASSHPRASNTEAFF	TGTGCCAGCAGCCACCCTAGGGCCTCGAACACTGAAGCTTTCTTT
NA	TRBV12-3/TRBV12-4	TRBJ1-2	NA	CASRPSAAGTGNTF	TGTGCCAGCAGACCCTCAGCCGCAGGGACCGGAAACACCTTC
NA	TRBV6-5	TRBJ1-4	NA	CASSGRDDERLFF	TGTGCCAGCAGTGGGCGGGACGATGAAAGACTGTTCTTT
NA	TRBV24-1	TRBJ1-1	NA	CATSPGANTEAFF	TGTGCCACCAGCCCAGGGGCGAACACTGAAGCTTTCTTT
NA	TRBV29-1	TRBJ1-2	NA	CSVEDSSNYGYTF	TGCAGCGTTGAAGATTCGAGTAACTATGGCTACACCTTC
NA	TRBV5-1	TRBJ2-7	NA	CASSLYGSSYEQYF	TGCGCCAGCAGCTTGTATGGGAGCTCCTACGAGCAGTACTTC
NA	TRBV2	TRBJ2-5	many	CASKVGSTTSETQYF	TGTGCCAGCAAAGTGGGTTCTACGACCTCAGAGACCCAGTACTTC
NA	TRBV5-1	TRBJ2-1	many	CASSPQGSGYNEQFF	TGCGCCAGCAGCCCCCAGGGGTCGGGTTACAATGAGCAGTTCTTC
NA	TRBV20-1	TRBJ1-1	many	CSASTGFMNTEAFF	TGCAGTGCTAGTACAGGGTTCATGAACACTGAAGCTTTCTTT
NA	TRBV5-1	TRBJ1-2	NA	CASSGSNYGYTF	TGCGCCAGCAGTGGCTCTAACTATGGCTACACCTTC
TRBD2	TRBV7-9	TRBJ2-1	many	CASSLSFLAGGPGNEQFF	TGTGCCAGCAGCTTAAGCTTCCTGGCGGGGGGGCCAGGCAATGAGCAGTTCTTC
TRBD1	TRBV9	TRBJ1-2	NA	CASSVGTDTSGTGAHGYTF	TGTGCCAGCAGCGTGGGTACAGACACCTCCGGGACAGGGGCCCATGGCTACACCTTC
TRBD1	TRBV20-1	TRBJ1-1	NA	CSARDPGQVSTEAVF	TGCAGTGCTAGAGATCCGGGACAGGTTAGCACTGAAGCTGTCTTT
NA	TRBV7-9	TRBJ2-7	NA	CASSLGGPLVEQYF	TGTGCCAGCAGCTTAGGGGGTCCCCTTGTCGAGCAGTACTTC
NA	TRBV20-1	TRBJ1-1	medium-sized	CSASRGRSEAFF	TGCAGTGCTAGTAGAGGGCGGTCTGAAGCTTTCTTT
NA	TRBV6-5	TRBJ2-5	many	CASGRGQETQYF	TGTGCCAGCGGCAGGGGCCAAGAGACCCAGTACTTC
NA	TRBV20-1	TRBJ1-1	many	CSARGTMNTEAFF	TGCAGTGCTAGAGGGACAATGAACACTGAAGCTTTCTTT
TRBD2	TRBV15	TRBJ2-5	NA	CATSALAGQETQYF	TGTGCCACCAGCGCACTAGCGGGACAAGAGACCCAGTACTTC
TRBD1	TRBV5-4	TRBJ2-3	many	CASSPQDRGRTDTQYF	TGTGCCAGCAGCCCCCAGGACAGGGGGCGGACAGATACGCAGTATTTT
TRBD1	TRBV7-2	TRBJ1-3	NA	CASSDLPGQNRDTICF	TGTGCCAGCAGCGACTTACCGGGACAGAATAGGGACACCATATGTTTT
NA	TRBV20-1	TRBJ2-7	few	CSARDVGVQGF	TGCAGTGCTAGAGATGTGGGGGTCCAGGGCTTC
NA	TRBV27	TRBJ1-1	many	CASSPFLNGEAFF	TGTGCCAGCAGTCCCTTCCTCAACGGTGAAGCTTTCTTT
NA	TRBV5-5	TRBJ2-7	NA	CASSFRDTAYEQYF	TGTGCCAGCAGCTTCCGGGACACGGCCTACGAGCAGTACTTC
NA	TRBV7-7	TRBJ2-5	NA	CASSLGGGVRETQYF	TGTGCTAGCAGCTTAGGGGGGGGGGTGAGAGAGACCCAGTACTTC
NA	TRBV27	TRBJ1-4	many	CASSSVATNEKLFF	TGTGCCAGCAGTTCTGTTGCAACTAATGAAAAACTGTTTTTT
NA	TRBV30	TRBJ2-2	few	CAWGGFRTGELFF	TGTGCCTGGGGCGGGTTTCGCACCGGGGAGCTGTTTTTT
TRBD1	TRBV12-3/TRBV12-4	TRBJ1-2	many	CASSHGGQGGYGYTF	TGTGCCAGCAGTCACGGAGGACAGGGGGGCTATGGCTACACCTTC
NA	TRBV7-2	TRBJ2-1	NA	CASSNRDGYNEQFF	TGTGCCAGCAGCAACCGGGACGGATACAATGAGCAGTTCTTC
TRBD1	TRBV20-1	TRBJ2-3	many	CSAEEGIRGTGNTDTQYF	TGCAGTGCTGAGGAGGGTATTAGGGGGACAGGGAATACAGATACGCAGTATTTT
TRBD1	TRBV7-2	TRBJ2-7	NA	CASSLDGTGSYEQYF	TGTGCCAGCAGCTTAGACGGGACAGGCTCCTACGAGCAGTACTTC